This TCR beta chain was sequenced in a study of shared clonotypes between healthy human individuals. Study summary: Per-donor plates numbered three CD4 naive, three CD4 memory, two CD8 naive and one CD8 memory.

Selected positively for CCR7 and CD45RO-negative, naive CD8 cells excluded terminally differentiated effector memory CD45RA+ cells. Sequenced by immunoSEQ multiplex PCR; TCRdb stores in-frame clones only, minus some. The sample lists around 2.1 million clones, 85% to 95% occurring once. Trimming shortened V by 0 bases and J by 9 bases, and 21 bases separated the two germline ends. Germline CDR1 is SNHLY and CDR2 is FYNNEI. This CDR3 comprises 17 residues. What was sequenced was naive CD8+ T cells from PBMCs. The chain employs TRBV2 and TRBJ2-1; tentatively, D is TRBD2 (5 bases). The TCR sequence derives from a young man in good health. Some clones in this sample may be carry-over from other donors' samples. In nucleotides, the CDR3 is TGTGCCAGCAGTGAAGCCCCAACCGTTATTCAAGGAGGTGAGCAGTTCTTC. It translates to CASSEAPTVIQGGEQFF.